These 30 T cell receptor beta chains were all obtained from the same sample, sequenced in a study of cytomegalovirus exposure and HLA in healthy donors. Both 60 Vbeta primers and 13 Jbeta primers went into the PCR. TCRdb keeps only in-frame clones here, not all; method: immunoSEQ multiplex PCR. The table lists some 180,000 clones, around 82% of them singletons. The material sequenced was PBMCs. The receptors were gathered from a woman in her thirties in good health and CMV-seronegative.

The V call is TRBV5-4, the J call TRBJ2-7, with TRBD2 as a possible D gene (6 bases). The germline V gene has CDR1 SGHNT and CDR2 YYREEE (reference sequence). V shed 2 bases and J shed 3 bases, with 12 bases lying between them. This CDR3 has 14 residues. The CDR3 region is CASSFTGRVYEQYF. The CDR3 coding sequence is TGTGCCAGCAGCTTTACCGGGAGAGTCTACGAGCAGTACTTC.

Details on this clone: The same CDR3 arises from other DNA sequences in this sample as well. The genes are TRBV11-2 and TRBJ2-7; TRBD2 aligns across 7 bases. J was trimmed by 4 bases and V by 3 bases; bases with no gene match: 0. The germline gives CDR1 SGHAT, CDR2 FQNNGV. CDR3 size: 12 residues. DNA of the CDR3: TGTGCCAGCAGCTTCGGGGGGTACGAGCAGTACTTC. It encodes CASSFGGYEQYF.

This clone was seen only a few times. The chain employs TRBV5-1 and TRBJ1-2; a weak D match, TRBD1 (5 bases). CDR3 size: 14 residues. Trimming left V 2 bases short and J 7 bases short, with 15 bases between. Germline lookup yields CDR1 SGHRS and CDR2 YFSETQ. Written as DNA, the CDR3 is TGCGCCAGCAGCTTTTTGGGGGGAGATTCTGGCTACACCTTC. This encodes CASSFLGGDSGYTF.

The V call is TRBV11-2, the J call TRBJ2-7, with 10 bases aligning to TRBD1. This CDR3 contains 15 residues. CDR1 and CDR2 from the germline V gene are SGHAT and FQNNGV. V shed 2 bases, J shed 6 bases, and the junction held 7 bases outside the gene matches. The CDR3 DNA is TGTGCCAGCAGCTTATATTGGACAGGGGGTGGCGAGCAGTACTTC. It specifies CASSLYWTGGGEQYF.

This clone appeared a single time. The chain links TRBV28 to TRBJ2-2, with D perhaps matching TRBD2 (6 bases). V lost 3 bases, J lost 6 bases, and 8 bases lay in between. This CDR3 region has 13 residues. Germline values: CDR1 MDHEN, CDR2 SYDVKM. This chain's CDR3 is CASSFWGAGELFF. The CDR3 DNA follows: TGTGCCAGCAGTTTCTGGGGGGCCGGGGAGCTGTTTTTT.

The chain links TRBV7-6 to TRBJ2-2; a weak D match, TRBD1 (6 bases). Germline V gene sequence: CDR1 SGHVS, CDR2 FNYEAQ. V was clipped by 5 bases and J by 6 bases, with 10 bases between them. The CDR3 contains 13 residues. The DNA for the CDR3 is TGTGCCAGCAGCGTACAGGGATCCGGGGAGCTGTTTTTT. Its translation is CASSVQGSGELFF.

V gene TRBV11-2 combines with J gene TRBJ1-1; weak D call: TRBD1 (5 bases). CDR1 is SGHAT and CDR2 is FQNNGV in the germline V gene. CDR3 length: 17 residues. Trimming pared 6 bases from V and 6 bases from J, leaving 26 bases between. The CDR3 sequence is CASSRTTGHRKMAEAFF. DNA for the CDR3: TGTGCCAGCAGTCGCACGACTGGACACAGAAAAATGGCTGAAGCTTTCTTT.

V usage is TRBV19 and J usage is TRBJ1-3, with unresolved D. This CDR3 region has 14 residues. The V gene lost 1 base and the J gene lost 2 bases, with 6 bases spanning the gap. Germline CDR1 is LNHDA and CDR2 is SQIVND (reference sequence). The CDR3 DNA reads TGTGCCAGTAGTATAGGCGCGGCTGGAAACACCATATATTTT. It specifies CASSIGAAGNTIYF.

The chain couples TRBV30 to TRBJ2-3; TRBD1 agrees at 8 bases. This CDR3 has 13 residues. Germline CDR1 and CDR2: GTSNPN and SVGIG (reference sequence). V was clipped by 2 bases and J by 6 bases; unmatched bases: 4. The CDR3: CAWSLTGGDTQYF. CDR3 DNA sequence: TGTGCCTGGAGTTTAACAGGGGGGGATACGCAGTATTTT.

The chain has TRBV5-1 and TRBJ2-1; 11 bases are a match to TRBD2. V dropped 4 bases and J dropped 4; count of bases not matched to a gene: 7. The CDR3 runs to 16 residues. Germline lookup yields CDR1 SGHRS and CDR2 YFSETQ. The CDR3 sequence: CASSLPTSGNYNEQFF. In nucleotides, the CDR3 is TGCGCCAGCAGCCTCCCGACTAGCGGGAATTACAATGAGCAGTTCTTC.

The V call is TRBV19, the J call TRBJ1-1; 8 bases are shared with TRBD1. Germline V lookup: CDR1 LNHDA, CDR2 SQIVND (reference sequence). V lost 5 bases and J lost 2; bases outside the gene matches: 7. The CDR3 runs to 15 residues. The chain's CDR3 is CASSSQTGVNTEAFF. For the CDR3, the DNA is TGTGCCAGTAGTTCACAGACAGGGGTCAACACTGAAGCTTTCTTT.

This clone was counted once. The CDR3 bases are TGTGCCAGCAGCCAGCCCACGGGACTCGTCAATGAGCAGTTCTTC. It is translated as CASSQPTGLVNEQFF. The chain joins TRBV4-2 to TRBJ2-1, with D maybe TRBD2 (6 bases). This CDR3 is built from 15 residues. V was shortened by 3 bases and J by 6 bases, with 15 bases between the two germline ends. The germline gives CDR1 LGHNA, CDR2 YNFKEQ.

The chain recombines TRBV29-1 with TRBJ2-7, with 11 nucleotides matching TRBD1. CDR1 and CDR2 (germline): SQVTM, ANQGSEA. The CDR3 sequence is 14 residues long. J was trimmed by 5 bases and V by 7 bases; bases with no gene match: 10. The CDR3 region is CSGTGQGASDEQYF. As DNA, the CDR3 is TGCAGCGGAACAGGACAGGGGGCTTCAGACGAGCAGTACTTC.

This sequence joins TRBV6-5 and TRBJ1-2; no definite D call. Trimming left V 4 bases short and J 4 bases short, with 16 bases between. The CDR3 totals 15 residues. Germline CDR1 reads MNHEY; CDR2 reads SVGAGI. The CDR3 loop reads CASSFLGDVSYGYTF. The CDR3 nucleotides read TGTGCCAGCAGTTTCCTAGGTGACGTCTCCTATGGCTACACCTTC.

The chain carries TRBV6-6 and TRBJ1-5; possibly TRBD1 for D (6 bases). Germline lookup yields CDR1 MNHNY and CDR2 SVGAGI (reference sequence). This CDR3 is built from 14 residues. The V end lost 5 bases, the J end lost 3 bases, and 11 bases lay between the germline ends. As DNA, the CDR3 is TGTGCCAGCAGTCCAGACAGGTACAATCAGCCCCAGCATTTT. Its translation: CASSPDRYNQPQHF.

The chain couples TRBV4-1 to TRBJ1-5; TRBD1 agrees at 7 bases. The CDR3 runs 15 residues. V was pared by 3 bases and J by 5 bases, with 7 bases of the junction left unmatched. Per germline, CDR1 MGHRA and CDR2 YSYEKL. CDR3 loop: CASSQTRDRYQPQHF. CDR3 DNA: TGCGCCAGCAGCCAGACTCGGGACAGATATCAGCCCCAGCATTTT.

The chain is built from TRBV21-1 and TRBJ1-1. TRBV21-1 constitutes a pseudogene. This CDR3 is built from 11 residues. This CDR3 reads CASRPGVKAFF. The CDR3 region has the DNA TGTGCCAGCAGGCCGGGGGTAAAAGCTTTCTTT.

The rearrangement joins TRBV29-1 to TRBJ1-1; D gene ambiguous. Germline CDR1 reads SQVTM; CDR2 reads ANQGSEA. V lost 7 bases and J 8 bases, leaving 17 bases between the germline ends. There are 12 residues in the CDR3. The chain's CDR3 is CSALPAAYEAFF. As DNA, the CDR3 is TGCAGCGCGCTTCCGGCGGCCTACGAAGCTTTCTTT.

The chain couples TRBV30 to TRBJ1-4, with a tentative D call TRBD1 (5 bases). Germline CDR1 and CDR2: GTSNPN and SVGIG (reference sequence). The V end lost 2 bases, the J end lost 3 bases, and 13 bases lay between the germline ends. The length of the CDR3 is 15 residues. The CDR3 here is CAWSPLGGANEKLFF. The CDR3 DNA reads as TGTGCCTGGAGTCCGCTAGGAGGGGCTAATGAAAAACTGTTTTTT.

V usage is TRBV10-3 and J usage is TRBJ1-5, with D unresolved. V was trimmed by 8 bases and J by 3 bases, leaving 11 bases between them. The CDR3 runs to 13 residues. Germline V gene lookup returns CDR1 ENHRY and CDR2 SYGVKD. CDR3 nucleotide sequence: TGTGCCATCGGACTAGAGCACAATCAGCCCCAGCATTTT. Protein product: CAIGLEHNQPQHF.

CDR3 nucleotide sequence: TGTGCCAGCAGTGAATCGGGCGGGAGAGCCGGGGAGCTGTTTTTT. Translated: CASSESGGRAGELFF. The chain carries TRBV6-1 and TRBJ2-2, with 7 nucleotides matching TRBD2. Germline trimming cut 2 bases from V and 6 bases from J; bases unmatched to any gene: 6. The CDR3 sequence is 15 residues long. The germline V gene has CDR1 MNHNS and CDR2 SASEGT.

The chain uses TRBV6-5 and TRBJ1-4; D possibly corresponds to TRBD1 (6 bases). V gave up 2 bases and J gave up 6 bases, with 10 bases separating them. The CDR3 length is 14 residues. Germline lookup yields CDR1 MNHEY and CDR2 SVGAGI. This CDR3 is CASSYRGGYEKLFF. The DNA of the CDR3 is TGTGCCAGCAGTTACCGGGGGGGCTATGAAAAACTGTTTTTT.

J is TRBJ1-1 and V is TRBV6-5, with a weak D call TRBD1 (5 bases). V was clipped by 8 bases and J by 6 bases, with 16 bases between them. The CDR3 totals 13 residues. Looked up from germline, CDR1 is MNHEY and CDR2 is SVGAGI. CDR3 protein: CASYVGLLSEAFF. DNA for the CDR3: TGTGCCAGCTATGTGGGACTTCTGTCTGAAGCTTTCTTT.

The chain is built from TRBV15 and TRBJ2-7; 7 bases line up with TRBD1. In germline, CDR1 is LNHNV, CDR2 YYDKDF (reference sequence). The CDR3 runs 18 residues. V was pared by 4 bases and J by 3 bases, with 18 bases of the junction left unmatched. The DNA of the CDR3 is TGTGCCACCAGCACGCTGCCAACCCGGGACAGATTATTCTACGAGCAGTACTTC. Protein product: CATSTLPTRDRLFYEQYF.

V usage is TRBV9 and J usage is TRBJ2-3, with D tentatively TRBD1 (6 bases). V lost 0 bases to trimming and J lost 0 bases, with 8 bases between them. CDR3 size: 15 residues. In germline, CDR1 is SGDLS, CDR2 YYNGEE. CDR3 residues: CASSVGDTSTDTQYF. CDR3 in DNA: TGTGCCAGCAGCGTAGGGGACACGAGCACAGATACGCAGTATTTT.

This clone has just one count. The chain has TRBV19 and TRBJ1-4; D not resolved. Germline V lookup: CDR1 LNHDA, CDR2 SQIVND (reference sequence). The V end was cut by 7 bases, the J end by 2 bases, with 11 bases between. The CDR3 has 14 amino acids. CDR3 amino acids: CASTGLWTNEKLFF. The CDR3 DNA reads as TGTGCCAGTACGGGTTTGTGGACTAATGAAAAACTGTTTTTT. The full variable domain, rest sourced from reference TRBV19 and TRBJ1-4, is DGGITQSPKYLFRKEGQNVTLSCEQNLNHDAMYWYRQDPGQGLRLIYYSQIVNDFQKGDIAEGYSVSREKKESFPLTVTSAQKNPTAFYLCASTGLWTNEKLFFGSGTQLSVL.

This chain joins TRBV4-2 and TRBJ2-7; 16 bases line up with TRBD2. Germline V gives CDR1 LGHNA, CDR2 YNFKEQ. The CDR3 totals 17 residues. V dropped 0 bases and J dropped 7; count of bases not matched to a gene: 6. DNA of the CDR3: TGTGCCAGCAGCCAAGACGGGACTAGCGGGAGGGCCGATGAGCAGTACTTC. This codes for CASSQDGTSGRADEQYF.

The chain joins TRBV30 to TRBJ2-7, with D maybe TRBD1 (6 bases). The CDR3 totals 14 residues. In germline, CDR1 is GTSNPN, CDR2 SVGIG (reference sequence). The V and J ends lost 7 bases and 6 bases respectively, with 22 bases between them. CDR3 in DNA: TGTGCCTCCGCCTGGGGGCGGGCTATCCCCGAGCAGTACTTC. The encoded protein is CASAWGRAIPEQYF.

The CDR3 DNA follows: TGTGCCAGCAGTGAAGCGGGGGCATGTGAGCAGTACTTC. Residues: CASSEAGACEQYF. The chain recombines TRBV6-1 with TRBJ2-7; possibly TRBD1 for D (6 bases). The V gene lost 0 bases and the J gene lost 7 bases, with 10 bases spanning the gap. Germline assignment: CDR1 MNHNS and CDR2 SASEGT. This CDR3 comprises 13 residues.

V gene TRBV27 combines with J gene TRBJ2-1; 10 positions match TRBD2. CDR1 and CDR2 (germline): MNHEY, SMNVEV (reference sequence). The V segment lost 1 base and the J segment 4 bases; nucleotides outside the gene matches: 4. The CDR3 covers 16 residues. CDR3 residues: CASSLWIAGGYNEQFF. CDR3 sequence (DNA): TGTGCCAGCAGTTTATGGATAGCGGGAGGTTACAATGAGCAGTTCTTC.